This T cell receptor (beta chain) was observed in a study of blood T cell repertoires in COVID-19. The wider study: Sample material is recorded as cDNA or gDNA derived from T cells, B-cell-depleted T cells, or PBMCs.

This CDR3 is built from 12 residues. Per the germline V gene, CDR1 is SGHTS and CDR2 is YDEGEE. The V and J ends lost 6 bases and 8 bases respectively, with 14 bases between them. Original processing notes: Reference gene primer amplification in the assay estimated nucleated cell counts. Measured with immunoSEQ multiplex PCR; TCRdb has only the in-frame clones, and not every one. That table supplies the V and J calls and clone size; D and trimming were determined from the DNA. The sample records some 250,000 clones, 70% to 90% being singletons. The rearrangement joins TRBV5-8 to TRBJ1-2, with D perhaps matching TRBD1 (5 bases). Sequencing used peripheral blood. The sequence derives from a woman aged 25 to 39 with acute or convalescent COVID-19. CDR3 DNA: TGTGCCAGCATTCGGGGGAAGCGAGGCTACACCTTC. Its translation is CASIRGKRGYTF.